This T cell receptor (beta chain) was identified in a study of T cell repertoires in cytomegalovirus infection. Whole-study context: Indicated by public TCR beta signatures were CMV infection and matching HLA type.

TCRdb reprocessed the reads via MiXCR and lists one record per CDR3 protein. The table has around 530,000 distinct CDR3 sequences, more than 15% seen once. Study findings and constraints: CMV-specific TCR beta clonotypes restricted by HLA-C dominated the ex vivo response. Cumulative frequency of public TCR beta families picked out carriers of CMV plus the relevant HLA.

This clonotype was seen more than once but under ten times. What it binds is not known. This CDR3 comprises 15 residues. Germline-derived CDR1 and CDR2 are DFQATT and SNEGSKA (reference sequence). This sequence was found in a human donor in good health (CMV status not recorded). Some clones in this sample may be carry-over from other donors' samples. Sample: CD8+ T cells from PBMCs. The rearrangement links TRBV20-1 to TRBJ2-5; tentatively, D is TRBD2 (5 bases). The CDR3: CTAKDADSPGETQYF. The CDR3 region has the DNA TGCACCGCTAAGGACGCGGACTCGCCGGGAGAGACCCAGTACTTC.